The clone carrying this T cell receptor (beta chain) turned up a few times. Its antigen is as yet unknown. At one end, the junction sequence differs from germline, possibly due to a read error. This CDR3 spans 14 amino acids. Germline loops: CDR1 SGHVS, CDR2 FNYEAQ. It was approximately 280 ng DNA, about 33,000 T cell genomes, that went into each replicate PCR of unsorted PBMC. Ten immunoSEQ deep assay plates served to sequence unsorted PBMC DNA. Only in-frame clones appear in the TCRdb table, and some are missing; sequencing was by immunoSEQ multiplex PCR. The data hold nearly 500,000 clones, with roughly four fifths observed a single time. This record comes from a study of shared clonotypes between healthy human individuals. Study outcomes and limitations: It was anticipated that sequencing depth would influence how many clonotypes donors shared. Exclusively blood specimens were collected; tissue repertoires likely differ.

The rearrangement links TRBV7-6 to TRBJ2-3; D is uncertain. This TCR was recovered from a middle-aged woman in good health. Some clones in this sample may be carry-over from other donors' samples. What was sequenced was PBMCs. CDR3 DNA sequence: TGTTCCAGCAGCCCAGGTACTAGCACAGATACGCAGTATTTT. This gives the protein CSSSPGTSTDTQYF.